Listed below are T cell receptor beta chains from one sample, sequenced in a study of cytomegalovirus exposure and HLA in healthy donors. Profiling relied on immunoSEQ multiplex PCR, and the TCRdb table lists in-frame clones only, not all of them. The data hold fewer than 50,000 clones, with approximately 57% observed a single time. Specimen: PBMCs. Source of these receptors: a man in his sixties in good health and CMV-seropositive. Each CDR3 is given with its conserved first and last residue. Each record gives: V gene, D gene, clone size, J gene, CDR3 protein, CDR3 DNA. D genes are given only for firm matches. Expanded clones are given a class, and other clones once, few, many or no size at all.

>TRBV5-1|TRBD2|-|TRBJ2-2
CASSLGGGTTGELFF
TGCGCCAGCTCCCTCGGGGGAGGGACGACCGGGGAGCTGTTTTTT
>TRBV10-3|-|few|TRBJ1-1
CAISVRGTNTEAFF
TGTGCCATCAGTGTCCGGGGTACAAACACTGAAGCTTTCTTT
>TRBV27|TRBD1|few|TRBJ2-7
CASSSGQGADEQYF
TGTGCCAGCAGTTCGGGACAGGGGGCTGACGAGCAGTACTTC
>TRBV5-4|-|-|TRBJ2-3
CASSLGTDRVTQYF
TGTGCCAGCAGCCTCGGGACGGACAGAGTTACGCAGTATTTT
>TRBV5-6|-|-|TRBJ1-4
CASSPTPGYNEKLFF
TGTGCCAGCAGCCCAACGCCAGGTTATAATGAAAAACTGTTTTTT
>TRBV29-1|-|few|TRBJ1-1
CSVDGEGGTEAFF
TGCAGCGTTGACGGGGAGGGTGGCACTGAAGCTTTCTTT
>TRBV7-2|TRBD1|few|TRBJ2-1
CASSIRQGGQFF
TGTGCCAGCAGCATCAGACAGGGCGGACAGTTCTTC
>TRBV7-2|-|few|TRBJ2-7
CASSLDFKYEQYF
TGTGCCAGCAGCTTAGACTTTAAGTACGAGCAGTACTTC
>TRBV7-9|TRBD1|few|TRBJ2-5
CASSSPDRAPKETQYF
TGTGCCAGCAGCTCACCGGACAGGGCGCCCAAAGAGACCCAGTACTTC
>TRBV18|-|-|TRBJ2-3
CASSPRPEVDTQYF
TGTGCCAGCTCACCAAGGCCTGAGGTAGATACGCAGTATTTT
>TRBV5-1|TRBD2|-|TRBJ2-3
CASSPLDTSGRSSDTQYF
TGCGCCAGCAGCCCACTGGATACTAGCGGGAGGTCCTCAGATACGCAGTATTTT
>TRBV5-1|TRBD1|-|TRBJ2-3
CASSSDREADTQYF
TGCGCCAGCAGCTCGGACAGGGAGGCAGATACGCAGTATTTT
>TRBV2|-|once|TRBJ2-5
CASSGGREETQYF
TGTGCCAGCAGTGGGGGGCGGGAAGAGACCCAGTACTTC
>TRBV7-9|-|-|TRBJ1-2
CASSREGDRDGYTF
TGTGCCAGCAGCCGAGAGGGAGATCGGGATGGCTACACCTTC
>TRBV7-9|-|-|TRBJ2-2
CASSDGLNTGELFF
TGTGCCAGCAGCGACGGACTAAACACCGGGGAGCTGTTTTTT
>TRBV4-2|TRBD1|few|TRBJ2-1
CASSHGTEYNEQFF
TGTGCCAGCAGCCACGGGACAGAATACAATGAGCAGTTCTTC
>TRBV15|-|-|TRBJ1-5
CATSRGGLWMSPQHF
TGTGCCACCAGCAGAGGAGGATTGTGGATGTCGCCCCAGCATTTT
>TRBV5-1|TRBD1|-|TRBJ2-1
CASSPRDRGGDEQFF
TGCGCCAGCAGCCCCCGGGACAGGGGTGGGGATGAGCAGTTCTTC
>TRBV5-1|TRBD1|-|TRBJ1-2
CASSRRQGDGYTF
TGCGCCAGCAGCCGGCGGCAGGGGGATGGCTACACCTTC
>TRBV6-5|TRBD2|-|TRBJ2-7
CASSPRLAYEQYF
TGTGCCAGCAGCCCGAGACTAGCTTACGAGCAGTACTTC
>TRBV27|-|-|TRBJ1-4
CASSSSGEKLFF
TGTGCCAGCAGTTCAAGTGGCGAAAAACTGTTTTTT
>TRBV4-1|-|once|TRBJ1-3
CASSQGAGGADTIYF
TGCGCCAGCAGCCAGGGGGCGGGGGGGGCCGACACCATATATTTT
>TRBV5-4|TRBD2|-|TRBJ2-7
CASSLGGSGDLVHF
TGTGCCAGCAGCCTTGGCGGTAGCGGGGACCTGGTGCACTTC
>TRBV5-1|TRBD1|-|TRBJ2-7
CASRPGQGNEQYF
TGCGCCAGCAGACCGGGACAGGGGAACGAGCAGTACTTC
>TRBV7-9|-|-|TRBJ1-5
CASSLGGQPQHF
TGTGCCAGCAGCTTAGGAGGTCAGCCCCAGCATTTT
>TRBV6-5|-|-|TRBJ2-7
CASSYSNDRTYEQYF
TGTGCCAGCAGTTACTCAAATGACAGAACCTACGAGCAGTACTTC
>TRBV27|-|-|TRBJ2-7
CASTSEGYEQYF
TGTGCCAGCACGTCTGAGGGCTACGAGCAGTACTTC
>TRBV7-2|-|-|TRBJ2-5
CASSLSDSGQETQYF
TGTGCCAGCAGCTTGAGTGATAGCGGCCAAGAGACCCAGTACTTC
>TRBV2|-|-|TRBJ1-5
CASSQDRNQPQHF
TGTGCCAGCAGTCAAGACAGAAATCAGCCCCAGCATTTT
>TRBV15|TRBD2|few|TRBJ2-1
CATSRAGGRKSEQFF
TGTGCCACCAGCAGAGCCGGCGGGAGGAAGAGTGAGCAGTTCTTC
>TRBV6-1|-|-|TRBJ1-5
CASSEVDGSNQPQHF
TGTGCCAGCAGTGAAGTCGACGGGTCTAATCAGCCCCAGCATTTT
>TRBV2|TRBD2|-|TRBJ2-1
CASRAGTSAKGQFF
TGTGCCAGCAGGGCCGGGACTAGCGCCAAAGGGCAGTTCTTC
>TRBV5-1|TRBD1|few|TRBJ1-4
CASSPGDRPNEKLFF
TGCGCCAGCAGCCCCGGGGACAGACCCAATGAAAAACTGTTTTTT
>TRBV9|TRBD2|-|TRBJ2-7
CASSPGLAESYEQYF
TGTGCCAGCAGCCCTGGACTAGCGGAGTCCTACGAGCAGTACTTC
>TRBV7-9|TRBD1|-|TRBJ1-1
CASSLGTDRVAFF
TGTGCCAGCAGCTTAGGTACGGACAGGGTTGCTTTCTTT
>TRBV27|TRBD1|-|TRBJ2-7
CASSQQAGGVSYEQYF
TGTGCCAGCAGTCAACAGGCAGGGGGCGTCTCCTACGAGCAGTACTTC
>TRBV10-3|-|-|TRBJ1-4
CAISEPEVEKLFF
TGTGCCATCAGTGAACCGGAGGTTGAAAAACTGTTTTTT
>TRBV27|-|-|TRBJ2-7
CASSLSYRVVEQYF
TGTGCCAGCAGTTTATCTTACAGGGTGGTCGAGCAGTACTTC
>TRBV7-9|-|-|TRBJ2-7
CSSSLGSYEQYF
TGTTCCAGCAGCTTAGGCAGTTACGAGCAGTACTTC
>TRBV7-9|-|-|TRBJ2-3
CASSFEEGLTQYF
TGTGCCAGCAGCTTTGAGGAGGGTCTAACGCAGTATTTT